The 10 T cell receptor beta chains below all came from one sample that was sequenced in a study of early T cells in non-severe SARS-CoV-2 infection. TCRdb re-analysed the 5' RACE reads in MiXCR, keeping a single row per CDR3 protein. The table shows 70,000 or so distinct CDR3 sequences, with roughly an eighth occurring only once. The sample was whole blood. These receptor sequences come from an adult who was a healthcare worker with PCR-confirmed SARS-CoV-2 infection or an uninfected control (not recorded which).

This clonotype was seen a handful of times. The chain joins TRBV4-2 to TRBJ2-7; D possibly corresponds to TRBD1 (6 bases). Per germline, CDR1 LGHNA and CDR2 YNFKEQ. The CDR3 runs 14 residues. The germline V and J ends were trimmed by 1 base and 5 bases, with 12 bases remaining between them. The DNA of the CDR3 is TGTGCCAGCAGCCAAGTACTCAGGGGCGACGAGCAGTACTTC. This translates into CASSQVLRGDEQYF.

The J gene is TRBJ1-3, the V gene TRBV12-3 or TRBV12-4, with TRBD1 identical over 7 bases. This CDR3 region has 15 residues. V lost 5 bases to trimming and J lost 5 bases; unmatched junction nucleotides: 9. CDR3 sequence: CASSPPTGRRNTIYF. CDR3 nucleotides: TGTGCCAGCAGTCCACCGACAGGGAGAAGAAACACCATATATTTT.

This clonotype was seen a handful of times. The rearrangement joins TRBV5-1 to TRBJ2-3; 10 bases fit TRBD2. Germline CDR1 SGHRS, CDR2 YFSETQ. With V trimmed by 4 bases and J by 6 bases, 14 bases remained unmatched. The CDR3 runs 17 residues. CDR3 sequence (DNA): TGCGCCAGCAGCCCGAGCCCAGCGGGGGGGCCCCTCGATACGCAGTATTTT. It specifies CASSPSPAGGPLDTQYF. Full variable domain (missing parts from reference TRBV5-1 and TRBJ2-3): KAGVTQTPRYLIKTRGQQVTLSCSPISGHRSVSWYQQTPGQGLQFLFEYFSETQRNKGNFPGRFSGRQFSNSRSEMNVSTLELGDSALYLCASSPSPAGGPLDTQYFGPGTRLTVL.

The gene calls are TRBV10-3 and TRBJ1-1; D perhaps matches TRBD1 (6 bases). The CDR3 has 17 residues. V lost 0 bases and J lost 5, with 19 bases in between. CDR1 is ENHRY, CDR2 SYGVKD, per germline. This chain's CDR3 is CAISESTVGRGKTEAFF. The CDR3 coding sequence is TGTGCCATCAGTGAGTCGACGGTCGGTAGGGGGAAGACTGAAGCTTTCTTT.

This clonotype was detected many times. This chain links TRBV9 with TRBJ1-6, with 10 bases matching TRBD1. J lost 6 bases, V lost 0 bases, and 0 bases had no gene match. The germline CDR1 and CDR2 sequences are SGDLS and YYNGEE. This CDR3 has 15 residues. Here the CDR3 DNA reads TGTGCCAGCAGCGTAGGGACAGGGGGTAATTCACCCCTCCACTTT. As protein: CASSVGTGGNSPLHF. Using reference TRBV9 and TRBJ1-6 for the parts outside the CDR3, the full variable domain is DSGVTQTPKHLITATGQRVTLRCSPRSGDLSVYWYQQSLDQGLQFLIQYYNGEERAKGNILERFSAQQFPDLHSELNLSSLELGDSALYFCASSVGTGGNSPLHFGNGTRLTVT.

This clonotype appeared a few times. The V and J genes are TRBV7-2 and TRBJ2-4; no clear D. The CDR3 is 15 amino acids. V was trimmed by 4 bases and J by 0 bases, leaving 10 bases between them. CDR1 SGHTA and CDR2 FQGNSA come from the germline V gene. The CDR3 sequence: CASSSSSTAKNIQYF. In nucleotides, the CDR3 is TGTGCCAGCAGCTCCTCTTCGACAGCCAAAAACATTCAGTACTTC.

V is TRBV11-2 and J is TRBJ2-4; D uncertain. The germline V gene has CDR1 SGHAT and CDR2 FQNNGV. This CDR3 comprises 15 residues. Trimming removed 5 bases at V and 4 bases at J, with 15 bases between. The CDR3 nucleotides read TGTGCCAGCAGCAACTTAAGGACGGAGAAAAACATTCAGTACTTC. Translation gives CASSNLRTEKNIQYF. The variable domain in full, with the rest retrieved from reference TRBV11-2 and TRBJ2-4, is EAGVAQSPRYKIIEKRQSVAFWCNPISGHATLYWYQQILGQGPKLLIQFQNNGVVDDSQLPKDRFSAERLKGVDSTLKIQPAKLEDSAVYLCASSNLRTEKNIQYFGAGTRLSVL.

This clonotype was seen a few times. Here the CDR3 DNA reads TGCGCCAGCAGCCCTCCTCGGTCCGGACTAGCGGGGTATGGGACCCAGTACTTC. Its protein product is CASSPPRSGLAGYGTQYF. The chain couples TRBV4-1 to TRBJ2-5, with TRBD2 matching 12 bases. The CDR3 is 18 amino acids. The V segment lost 4 bases and the J segment 7 bases; nucleotides outside the gene matches: 16. The germline V gene encodes CDR1 MGHRA and CDR2 YSYEKL.

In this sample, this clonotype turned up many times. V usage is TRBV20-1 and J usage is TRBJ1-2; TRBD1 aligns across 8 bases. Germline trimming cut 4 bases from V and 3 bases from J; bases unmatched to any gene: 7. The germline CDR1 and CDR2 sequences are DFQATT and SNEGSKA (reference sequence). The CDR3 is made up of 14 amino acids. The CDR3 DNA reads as TGCAGTGCTACTATTGACAGGGGAGACTATGGCTACACCTTC. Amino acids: CSATIDRGDYGYTF.

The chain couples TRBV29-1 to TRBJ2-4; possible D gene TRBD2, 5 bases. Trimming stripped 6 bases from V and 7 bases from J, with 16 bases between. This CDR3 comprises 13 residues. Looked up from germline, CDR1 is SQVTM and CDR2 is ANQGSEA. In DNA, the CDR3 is TGCAGCGTCGCGGGCCGGATGGGGAACATTCAGTACTTC. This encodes CSVAGRMGNIQYF.